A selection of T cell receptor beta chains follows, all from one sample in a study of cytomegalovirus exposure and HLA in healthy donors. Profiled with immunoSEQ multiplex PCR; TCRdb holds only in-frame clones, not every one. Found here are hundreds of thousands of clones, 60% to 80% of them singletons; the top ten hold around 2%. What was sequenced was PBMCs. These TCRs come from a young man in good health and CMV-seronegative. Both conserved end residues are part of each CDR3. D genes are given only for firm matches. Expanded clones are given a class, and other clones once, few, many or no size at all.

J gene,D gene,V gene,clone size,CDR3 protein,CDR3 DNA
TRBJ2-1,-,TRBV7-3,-,CASSLSGGEQFF,TGTGCCAGCAGCCTATCGGGCGGGGAGCAGTTCTTC
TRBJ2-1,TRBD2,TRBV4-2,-,CASSLGLAGGSEYNEQFF,TGTGCCAGCAGCCTGGGACTAGCGGGGGGGTCGGAGTACAATGAGCAGTTCTTC
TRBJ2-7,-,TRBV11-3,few,CASSWGLSEQYF,TGTGCCAGCAGCTGGGGACTGAGCGAGCAGTACTTC
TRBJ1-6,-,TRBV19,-,CASKPQERNSPLHF,TGTGCCAGCAAACCCCAGGAAAGGAATTCACCCCTCCACTTT
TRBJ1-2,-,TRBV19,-,CASRGGHPDLYGDYGYTF,TGTGCCAGCCGAGGCGGACATCCCGATTTGTACGGAGACTATGGCTACACCTTC
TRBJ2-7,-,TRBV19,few,CASSPDSYEQYF,TGTGCCAGTAGCCCTGACAGCTACGAGCAGTACTTC
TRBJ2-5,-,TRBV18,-,CASSPLLTQGGETQYF,TGTGCCAGCTCACCACTCTTGACGCAGGGTGGGGAGACCCAGTACTTC
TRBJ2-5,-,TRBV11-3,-,CASSLDSVAVETQYF,TGTGCCAGCAGCTTGGACAGCGTGGCAGTGGAGACCCAGTACTTC
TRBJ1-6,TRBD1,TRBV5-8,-,CASSWDRADSPLHF,TGTGCCAGCAGCTGGGACAGGGCTGATTCACCCCTCCACTTT
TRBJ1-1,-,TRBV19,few,CASSIYLGGTEAFF,TGTGCCAGTAGTATTTATTTAGGGGGCACTGAAGCTTTCTTT
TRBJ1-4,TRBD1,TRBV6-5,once,CASSWGQGYEKLFF,TGTGCCAGCTCGTGGGGACAGGGCTACGAAAAACTGTTTTTT
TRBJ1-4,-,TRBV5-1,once,CASSPAVAPTGEKLFF,TGCGCCAGCAGCCCCGCCGTTGCCCCCACAGGTGAAAAACTGTTTTTT
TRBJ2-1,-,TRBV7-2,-,CASSAMIQGIGSYNEQFF,TGTGCCAGCAGCGCCATGATACAGGGTATAGGATCCTACAATGAGCAGTTCTTC
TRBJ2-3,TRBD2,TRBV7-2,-,CASSLAGGRDTQYF,TGTGCCAGCAGCTTAGCGGGAGGGCGAGATACGCAGTATTTT
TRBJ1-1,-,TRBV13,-,CASSLRLGTEAFF,TGTGCCAGCAGCTTAAGACTCGGCACTGAAGCTTTCTTT
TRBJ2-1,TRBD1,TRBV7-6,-,CASSSAPTGGENEQFF,TGTGCCAGCAGCTCCGCCCCAACAGGGGGTGAAAATGAGCAGTTCTTC
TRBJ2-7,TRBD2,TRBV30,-,CAWTGTSAYEQYF,TGTGCCTGGACCGGGACTAGCGCGTACGAGCAGTACTTC
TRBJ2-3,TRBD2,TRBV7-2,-,CASSLGASGGVRGDTQYF,TGTGCCAGCAGCTTAGGCGCTAGCGGGGGGGTGAGGGGAGATACGCAGTATTTT
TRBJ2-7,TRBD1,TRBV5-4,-,CASRTGGEYHEQYF,TGTGCCAGCAGAACAGGGGGCGAGTACCACGAGCAGTACTTC
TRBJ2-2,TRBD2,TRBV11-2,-,CASSLVSGGTGELFF,TGTGCCAGCAGCTTAGTCTCGGGGGGGACCGGGGAGCTGTTTTTT
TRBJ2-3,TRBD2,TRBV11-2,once,CASSLGLAGLDTQYF,TGTGCCAGCAGCCTGGGACTAGCGGGGTTAGATACGCAGTATTTT
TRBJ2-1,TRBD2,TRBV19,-,CASSIVPSGITNEQFF,TGTGCCAGTAGTATCGTCCCTAGCGGGATCACCAATGAGCAGTTCTTC
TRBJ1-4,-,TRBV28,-,CASSLEAGWNEKLFF,TGTGCCAGCAGTTTAGAAGCAGGGTGGAATGAAAAACTGTTTTTT
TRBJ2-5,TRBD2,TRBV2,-,CASSEIGGETQYF,TGTGCCAGCAGTGAAATCGGGGGGGAGACCCAGTACTTC
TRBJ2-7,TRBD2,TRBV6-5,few,CASSTPSGSSYEQYF,TGTGCCAGCAGTACTCCTAGCGGGTCCTCCTACGAGCAGTACTTC
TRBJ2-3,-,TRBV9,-,CASSASHPTDTQYF,TGTGCCAGCAGCGCTTCACATCCCACAGATACGCAGTATTTT
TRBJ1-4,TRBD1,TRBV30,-,CAWSVGQGVEKLFF,TGTGCCTGGAGTGTAGGGCAGGGGGTTGAAAAACTGTTTTTT
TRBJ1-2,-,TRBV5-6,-,CASLVDIGGGYTF,TGTGCCAGCTTAGTAGACATTGGTGGTGGCTACACCTTC
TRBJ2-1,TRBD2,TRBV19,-,CASSSGGGSYNEQFF,TGTGCCAGTAGTTCTGGCGGGGGATCCTACAATGAGCAGTTCTTC
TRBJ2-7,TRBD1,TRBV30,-,CACGTGGYEQYF,TGTGCTTGCGGGACAGGGGGCTACGAGCAGTACTTC
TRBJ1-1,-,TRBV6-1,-,CASSDSLNTEAFF,TGTGCCAGCAGTGACAGTTTAAACACTGAAGCTTTCTTT
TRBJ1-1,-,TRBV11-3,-,CASSPSGQGNTEAFF,TGTGCCAGCAGCCCATCGGGCCAGGGGAACACTGAAGCTTTCTTT
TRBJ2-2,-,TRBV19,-,CASTSGTRYPGELFF,TGTGCCAGTACCTCCGGGACAAGGTATCCCGGGGAGCTGTTTTTT